The following is a TCR beta chain sequence with its context. Its antigen has not been determined. The data belong to a study of monozygotic twins with inflammatory bowel disease (dated by TCRdb to the late 2010s). With regard to the full study: The full study comprised some 30 monozygotic twin pairs: nine German pairs (four IBD-concordant, five IBD-discordant) and 19 IBD-discordant Danish pairs. Each individual had, on average, about 151 000 unique TCRalpha sequences and 181 000 unique TCRbeta sequences available for analysis. The search for disease-associated traits relied mainly on comparing IBD patients with their genetically identical healthy co-twins within discordant pairs. Study-wide conclusions, independent of this receptor: Repertoire similarity did not differ between concordant and discordant twins, possibly due to limited statistical power. No single strong signal or clonotype linked to IBD turned up in the results, so the idea that one exists was not supported. Compared with healthy twins, IBD patients had fewer clonotypes in common with other individuals, a difference most pronounced in patients showing signs of disease activity. IBD patients had lower TCRbeta repertoire diversity, measured by the inverse Simpson index, than their healthy co-twins. The analysis was unable to tell apart different T cell subtypes. Because patients received different immunosuppressive treatments, the repertoires may have picked up extra background noise and variability between individuals.

Receptors were amplified or captured by 5' RACE. Each TCR library was prepared from about 3,300 ng of total RNA. For each sample, cDNA synthesis with SMARTScribe reverse transcriptase was split into eight separate reactions. During cDNA synthesis, template switching was used to introduce unique molecular identifiers that contained a 6-nucleotide sample barcode. Amplification of TCRalpha and TCRbeta cDNA involved two nested PCRs of 16 and 9 cycles, and each PCR was followed by bead purification. Before amplification, cDNA was treated with uracil DNA-glycosylase and purified using the QIAquick PCR purification kit. The second PCR added Illumina TruSeq-compatible adapters along with sample-specific barcodes. TapeStation and Qubit were used to check library quality and concentration, and approximately 5.5 ng of each library went into the pool. Sequencing of the pooled libraries was done on an Illumina HiSeq2500 single-index Rapid Run using custom sequencing primers and 2 x 100 bp reads. On the authors' methods: MiGEC version 1.2.6 was used for UMI-based consensus assembly, which corrected PCR and sequencing errors. MiXCR version 2.1.1 was used to carry out V(D)J alignment, clonotype assembly and CDR3 extraction. To normalise gene usage, clonotype sharing and MAIT/NKT TCR abundance, the top 1000, 10 000 and 20 000 clonotypes in each sample were analysed. After downsampling to 27 000 UMIs, diversity was calculated as the inverse Simpson index using the vegan R package. Paired Mann-Whitney U tests on discordant twin pairs were used, with Benjamini-Hochberg multiple-testing correction. After reprocessing by TCRdb, each CDR3 protein sequence is one entry, and no DNA is given. What appears here as the V and J calls and clone size reflects TCRdb's work, not the paper's. The sample's clone listing holds some 440,000 distinct CDR3 sequences. Of the sample, about 2.3% falls within the top ten clones.

From each donor, an approximately 2.4 ml peripheral blood sample was drawn into PAXgene tubes and stored at -80 degrees C. Without any T cell sorting, total RNA was extracted from whole blood using the PAXgene blood miRNA kit on an automated QIAcube. Peripheral blood from monozygotic twin pairs, either concordant or discordant for inflammatory bowel disease, underwent deep TCRalpha and TCRbeta repertoire profiling that used unique molecular barcoding. Smoking habits were recorded for all twin pairs, with individuals classified as current, former or never smokers. The CDR3 goes from the cysteine to the phenylalanine over 12 residues. The protein alone is recorded here. As encoded in the germline V gene, CDR1 is MNHEY while CDR2 is SVGAGI.

The sample was blood. This receptor chain uses TRBV6-5 and TRBJ2-3; TCRdb's D gene call, TRBD1, goes unchecked for lack of DNA. The clonotype was recovered from a human donor with ulcerative colitis or Crohn's disease, or a healthy co-twin of an affected twin (not recorded which). CDR3 region: CASRTGADTQYF.